This T cell receptor (beta chain) comes out of a study of blood T cell repertoires in COVID-19. The overall study: Acute and convalescent COVID-19 samples came from the United States, Italy and Spain.

V lost 4 bases and J lost 8; bases outside the gene matches: 16. CDR3 length equals 15 residues. Germline-derived CDR1 and CDR2 are GTSNPN and SVGIG (reference sequence). Seattle's enrolled individuals joined amid active infection and were then monitored longitudinally. In the study's own analysis: Amplifying reference gene primers gave estimates of nucleated cell counts. The protocol was immunoSEQ multiplex PCR, while the TCRdb copy is restricted to in-frame clones and leaves out a portion. V, J and clone size were drawn from that table, and D and trimming were deduced from the DNA. The sample includes roughly 410,000 clones, around nine tenths seen only once; the top ten take about 1.6%.

The V and J genes are TRBV30 and TRBJ1-2; 7 bases are a match to TRBD1. The receptor's source is a woman aged 40 to 55 with COVID-19, enrolled during active disease. Material for sequencing was peripheral blood. Written as DNA, the CDR3 is TGTGCCTGGAACTCCGGACAGGCTCTTTCTATAGGCTACACCTTC. Translating gives CAWNSGQALSIGYTF.